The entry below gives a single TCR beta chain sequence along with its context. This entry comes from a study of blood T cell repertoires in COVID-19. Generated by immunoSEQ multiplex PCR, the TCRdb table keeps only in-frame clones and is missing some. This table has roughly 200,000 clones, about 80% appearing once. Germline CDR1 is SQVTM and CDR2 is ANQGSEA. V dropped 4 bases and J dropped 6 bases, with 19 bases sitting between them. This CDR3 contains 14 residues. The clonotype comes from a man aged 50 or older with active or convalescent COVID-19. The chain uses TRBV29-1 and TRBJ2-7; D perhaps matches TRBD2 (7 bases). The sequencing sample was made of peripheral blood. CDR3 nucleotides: TGCAGCGTTGCTCGGGGGGCGGTGACGTCCGAGCAGTACTTC. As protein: CSVARGAVTSEQYF.